These 32 T cell receptor beta chains came from one sample sequenced in a study of cytomegalovirus exposure and HLA in healthy donors. The primer mix had 60 Vbeta and 13 Jbeta primers. Profiling relied on immunoSEQ multiplex PCR, and the TCRdb table lists in-frame clones only, not all of them. The sample has roughly 110,000 clones, about three quarters seen once. Sequencing used PBMCs. These receptor sequences come from a man aged 25-45 years in good health and CMV-seronegative.

Notes on this clone: Other DNA sequences of this sample code for an identical CDR3. The rearrangement links TRBV5-1 to TRBJ2-3; tentative D call: TRBD1 (6 bases). This CDR3 spans 14 amino acids. The germline V gene has CDR1 SGHRS and CDR2 YFSETQ. The V gene lost 4 bases and the J gene lost 0 bases, with 9 bases spanning the gap. In DNA form, the CDR3 reads TGCGCCAGCAGCCTGGACAGTAGCACAGATACGCAGTATTTT. It yields the protein CASSLDSSTDTQYF.

J is TRBJ1-1 and V is TRBV5-1, with D unclear. Germline V gene sequence: CDR1 SGHRS, CDR2 YFSETQ. V was trimmed by 5 bases and J by 1 base, leaving 6 bases between them. The CDR3 length is 12 residues. CDR3: CASRAGNTEAFF. The CDR3 bases are TGCGCCAGCAGAGCAGGGAACACTGAAGCTTTCTTT.

This chain uses TRBV7-8 with TRBJ1-2; no clear D. Per germline, CDR1 SGHVS and CDR2 FQNEAQ. V lost 2 bases to trimming and J lost 5 bases, with 9 bases between them. This CDR3 region has 13 residues. The CDR3 spells CASSLTFLYGYTF. As DNA, the CDR3 is TGTGCCAGCAGCTTAACATTCTTGTATGGCTACACCTTC.

The table lists this clone with many counts. V and J are TRBV5-4 and TRBJ1-1; TRBD1 agrees at 7 bases. This CDR3 spans 14 amino acids. In germline, CDR1 is SGHNT, CDR2 YYREEE (reference sequence). The ends lost 0 bases at V and 10 bases at J; junction bases unmatched: 9. In DNA form, the CDR3 reads TGTGCCAGCAGCTTGGCCCACAACAGGGGTGGAGCTTTCTTT. Its protein is CASSLAHNRGGAFF. Full variable domain (rest looked up from reference TRBV5-4 and TRBJ1-1): ETGVTQSPTHLIKTRGQQVTLRCSSQSGHNTVSWYQQALGQGPQFIFQYYREEENGRGNFPPRFSGLQFPNYSSELNVNALELDDSALYLCASSLAHNRGGAFFGQGTRLTVV.

J is TRBJ1-2 and V is TRBV5-6, with D uncertain. The CDR3 loop spans 12 amino acids. CDR1 SGHDT and CDR2 YYEEEE come from the germline V gene. Between the trimmed V and J ends, which lost 6 bases and 0 bases, there was a span of 6 bases. The CDR3 spells CASTVSNYGYTF. CDR3 DNA: TGTGCCAGCACAGTATCTAACTATGGCTACACCTTC.

In DNA, the CDR3 is TGTGCCAGCAGTGGATCCACCCGGCGGGAGGGCCGGGCAGATACGCAGTATTTT. Protein sequence: CASSGSTRREGRADTQYF. The chain has TRBV25-1 and TRBJ2-3, with 9 bases that match TRBD2. From germline, CDR1 is MGHDK and CDR2 SYGVNS. CDR3 length: 18 residues. J lost 4 bases, V lost 4 bases, and 15 bases had no gene match.

The V and J genes are TRBV29-1 and TRBJ2-5; 8 nucleotides align to TRBD1. J gave up 4 bases and V 3 bases, and 4 bases lay outside the gene matches. CDR1 is SQVTM and CDR2 is ANQGSEA in the germline V gene. The CDR3 extends over 13 amino acids. The DNA for the CDR3 is TGCAGCGTTGACAGGGGGCGCGGAGAGACCCAGTACTTC. It codes for CSVDRGRGETQYF.

The genes are TRBV29-1 and TRBJ1-2, with D maybe TRBD1 (6 bases). The CDR3 length is 12 residues. V was shortened by 6 bases and J by 4 bases, with 12 bases between the two germline ends. Germline V lookup: CDR1 SQVTM, CDR2 ANQGSEA. DNA for the CDR3: TGCAGCGTCCACGGGACACTCTATGGCTACACCTTC. Its protein product is CSVHGTLYGYTF.

This chain connects TRBV5-1 to TRBJ2-7; D perhaps matches TRBD1 (6 bases). Germline assignment: CDR1 SGHRS and CDR2 YFSETQ. This CDR3 is built from 12 residues. V was shortened by 1 base and J by 6 bases, with 8 bases between the two germline ends. CDR3 in DNA: TGCGCCAGCAGCTTGACAGGGACCGAGCAGTACTTC. The encoded protein is CASSLTGTEQYF.

This chain connects TRBV27 to TRBJ1-1; TRBD1 aligns across 12 bases. Per germline, CDR1 MNHEY and CDR2 SMNVEV (reference sequence). V was pared by 6 bases and J by 0 bases, with 8 bases of the junction left unmatched. The CDR3 is 17 amino acids. The CDR3 loop reads CASRTLGTGGLNTEAFF. In DNA, the CDR3 is TGTGCCAGCAGAACCCTCGGGACAGGGGGCTTGAACACTGAAGCTTTCTTT.

The rearrangement uses TRBV28 and TRBJ2-7, with D uncertain. This CDR3 region has 14 residues. CDR1 is MDHEN and CDR2 is SYDVKM in the germline V gene. Trimming shortened V by 4 bases and J by 5 bases, and 15 bases separated the two germline ends. CDR3 nucleotide sequence: TGTGCCAGCAGTTACCCCGGGTTGGAAAACGAGCAGTACTTC. This gives the protein CASSYPGLENEQYF.

This chain uses TRBV5-6 with TRBJ2-3; D may be TRBD1 (5 bases). CDR3 size: 16 residues. V was trimmed by 3 bases and J by 2 bases, leaving 16 bases between them. The germline gives CDR1 SGHDT, CDR2 YYEEEE. The CDR3 is CASSWNSRQYTDTQYF. As DNA, the CDR3 is TGTGCCAGCAGCTGGAATTCGAGACAGTACACAGATACGCAGTATTTT. The variable domain in full, completed from reference TRBV5-6 and TRBJ2-3, reads DAGVTQSPTHLIKTRGQQVTLRCSPKSGHDTVSWYQQALGQGPQFIFQYYEEEERQRGNFPDRFSGHQFPNYSSELNVNALLLGDSALYLCASSWNSRQYTDTQYFGPGTRLTVL.

This sequence joins TRBV4-2 and TRBJ2-4, with 8 bases identical to TRBD2. The CDR3 is 15 residues long. The J segment lost 8 bases and the V segment lost 4 bases, leaving 10 bases of the junction unmatched. Germline CDR1 reads LGHNA; CDR2 reads YNFKEQ. The CDR3 DNA sequence: TGTGCCAGCAGCCGCTTAGCGGGAAACGTGGACATTCAGTACTTC. Its translation is CASSRLAGNVDIQYF.

This chain links TRBV9 with TRBJ2-5, with 8 positions matching TRBD1. From germline, CDR1 is SGDLS and CDR2 YYNGEE. The trim removed 4 bases at V and 7 bases at J, leaving 9 bases unmatched. The CDR3 runs to 14 residues. The CDR3 DNA sequence: TGTGCCAGCAGCCTCCACCAGGGGGCTGGGACCCAGTACTTC. Its protein is CASSLHQGAGTQYF.

The J gene is TRBJ2-5, the V gene TRBV29-1; D unclear. Germline values: CDR1 SQVTM, CDR2 ANQGSEA. V was shortened by 4 bases and J by 7 bases, with 16 bases between the two germline ends. There are 13 residues in the CDR3. CDR3 coding DNA: TGCAGCGTTGCTGACGATGGTGGCGGGACCCAGTACTTC. It is translated as CSVADDGGGTQYF.

This clone was observed a few times. The chain carries TRBV13 and TRBJ2-2, with D maybe TRBD1 (6 bases). V dropped 2 bases and J dropped 5 bases, with 12 bases sitting between them. The CDR3 is made up of 15 amino acids. The germline V gene has CDR1 PRHDT and CDR2 FYEKMQ (reference sequence). The CDR3 is CASSLPRGETGELFF. CDR3 nucleotides: TGTGCCAGCAGCTTACCCAGGGGAGAAACCGGGGAGCTGTTTTTT. Looking up the rest from reference TRBV13 and TRBJ2-2 gives the full variable domain: AAGVIQSPRHLIKEKRETATLKCYPIPRHDTVYWYQQGPGQDPQFLISFYEKMQSDKGSIPDRFSAQQFSDYHSELNMSSLELGDSALYFCASSLPRGETGELFFGEGSRLTVL.

This clone appeared once. The V gene is TRBV6-1, the J gene TRBJ1-2; maybe TRBD1 (6 bases). Per the germline V gene, CDR1 is MNHNS and CDR2 is SASEGT. Trimming removed 4 bases from V and 8 bases from J, with 17 bases in between. The CDR3 contains 14 residues. The CDR3 spells CASSVPGQSEGYTF. As DNA, the CDR3 is TGTGCCAGCAGTGTTCCCGGACAGTCTGAGGGCTACACCTTC.

In its sample, this clone was seen a few times. This chain uses TRBV2 with TRBJ2-7; TRBD2 aligns across 7 bases. Germline values: CDR1 SNHLY, CDR2 FYNNEI. The V gene end was trimmed by 7 bases and the J gene end by 6 bases; junction bases not matched to a gene: 9. The CDR3 is 13 residues long. The DNA for the CDR3 is TGTGCCAGCATATCCGGGGGGTTTGGCGAGCAGTACTTC. It is translated as CASISGGFGEQYF.

This rearrangement joins TRBV5-5 to TRBJ2-3; no definite D call. V was pared by 4 bases and J by 2 bases, with 5 bases between. The V gene's germline CDR1 is SGHKS and CDR2 YYEKEE (reference sequence). This CDR3 contains 12 residues. The CDR3 DNA is TGTGCCAGCAGCCGAGTCACAGATACGCAGTATTTT. Its protein is CASSRVTDTQYF.

To note about this clone: The germline gene is not matched at one end of the junction; a read error may be the cause. This chain connects TRBV6-1 to TRBJ2-5; 7 nucleotides match TRBD1. Germline CDR1 and CDR2: MNHNS and SASEGT. The CDR3 spans 14 residues. The CDR3 nucleotides read TGTGCCATCAGTGAGCCCGGGACAGAAGAGACCCAGTACTTC. Amino acid sequence: CAISEPGTEETQYF.

The V gene is TRBV15, the J gene TRBJ2-7; D is perhaps TRBD1 (6 bases). CDR1 is LNHNV and CDR2 is YYDKDF in the germline V gene (reference sequence). The CDR3 sequence is 14 residues long. V was cut by 0 bases and J by 5 bases, with 11 bases left in between. This CDR3 reads CATSRDRGPDEQYF. The DNA of the CDR3 is TGTGCCACCAGCAGAGACAGGGGCCCGGACGAGCAGTACTTC.

This chain uses TRBV28 with TRBJ2-3, with TRBD1 matching 8 bases. CDR1 is MDHEN, CDR2 SYDVKM, per germline. CDR3 length equals 15 residues. The V gene end was trimmed by 4 bases and the J gene end by 1 base; junction bases not matched to a gene: 4. CDR3 sequence: CASSSSGQGTDTQYF. The CDR3 DNA sequence: TGTGCCAGCAGTTCATCGGGACAGGGCACAGATACGCAGTATTTT.

The sample holds one count of this clone. The gene calls are TRBV7-9 and TRBJ1-4; 7 bases are a match to TRBD1. J lost 5 bases, V lost 0 bases, and 0 bases had no gene match. CDR3 size: 14 residues. CDR1 and CDR2 (germline): SEHNR, FQNEAQ (reference sequence). CDR3 DNA: TGTGCCAGCAGCTTAGCGACAGGGAATGAAAAACTGTTTTTT. Translated, it gives CASSLATGNEKLFF. Complete variable domain (other parts from reference TRBV7-9 and TRBJ1-4): DTGVSQNPRHKITKRGQNVTFRCDPISEHNRLYWYRQTLGQGPEFLTYFQNEAQLEKSRLLSDRFSAERPKGSFSTLEIQRTEQGDSAMYLCASSLATGNEKLFFGSGTQLSVL.

Worth noting for this clone: This sample also contains other DNA sequences that code for the same CDR3. The chain uses TRBV19 and TRBJ2-3; D gene unclear. Germline CDR1 is LNHDA and CDR2 is SQIVND (reference sequence). V lost 1 base to trimming and J lost 8 bases, with 10 bases between them. The CDR3 is 13 amino acids. CDR3 amino acids: CASSIALAGTQYF. The CDR3 DNA reads TGTGCCAGTAGTATAGCCCTGGCTGGTACGCAGTATTTT.

CDR3 DNA sequence: TGTGCCAGCAGTGAGCAGGGATCCGTCTACGAGCAGTACTTC. Its protein is CASSEQGSVYEQYF. The chain employs TRBV2 and TRBJ2-7; the D gene is possibly TRBD1 (5 bases). The germline CDR1 and CDR2 sequences are SNHLY and FYNNEI. The CDR3 covers 14 residues. V was cut by 3 bases and J by 3 bases, with 12 bases left in between.

The chain employs TRBV2 and TRBJ1-2; 7 bases map to TRBD1. Unmatched junction bases numbered 6, after V lost 0 bases and J lost 5 bases. The CDR3 extends over 15 amino acids. CDR1 is SNHLY and CDR2 is FYNNEI in the germline V gene. The CDR3 sequence is CASSEAGQAYYGYTF. As DNA, the CDR3 is TGTGCCAGCAGTGAAGCCGGACAGGCCTATTATGGCTACACCTTC.

This rearrangement joins TRBV18 to TRBJ1-2; possible D gene TRBD1, 6 bases. This CDR3 is built from 15 residues. Germline V CDR1 and CDR2: KGHSH, LQKENI. Trimming left V 6 bases short and J 8 bases short, with 22 bases between. CDR3 coding DNA: TGTGCCAGCTCGTCCCGGGACACCTCCCCGGGAGGCTACACCTTC. It translates to CASSSRDTSPGGYTF.

The chain uses TRBV5-1 and TRBJ2-1; possibly TRBD1 for D (5 bases). CDR1 and CDR2 from the germline V gene are SGHRS and YFSETQ. Trimming shortened V by 0 bases and J by 6 bases, and 13 bases separated the two germline ends. This CDR3 is built from 15 residues. The CDR3 region is CASSLAVSGFNEQFF. The CDR3 nucleotides are TGCGCCAGCAGCTTGGCAGTATCAGGGTTCAATGAGCAGTTCTTC.

Only a few counts were recorded for this clone. V and J are TRBV5-1 and TRBJ2-5, with a possible D match to TRBD2 (6 bases). From germline, CDR1 is SGHRS and CDR2 YFSETQ. Deletions cut 6 bases from V and 1 base from J, with 25 bases between. The CDR3 has 18 residues. The CDR3 spells CASISDIIHWRGQETQYF. Written as DNA, the CDR3 is TGCGCCAGCATCTCCGACATCATCCACTGGAGGGGCCAAGAGACCCAGTACTTC.

This clone has more than one count but fewer than ten. This chain connects TRBV15 to TRBJ2-7; 7 bases match TRBD1. The junction had 6 bases not matched to a gene; V was cut back by 6 bases and J by 1 base. CDR3 length: 14 amino acids. Germline CDR1 and CDR2: LNHNV and YYDKDF (reference sequence). Here the CDR3 DNA reads TGTGCCACCAGTCGGGGACAGACATCCTACGAGCAGTACTTC. This encodes CATSRGQTSYEQYF.

This rearrangement joins TRBV28 to TRBJ1-1; 8 nucleotides match TRBD1. Germline V lookup: CDR1 MDHEN, CDR2 SYDVKM. Trimming removed 1 base from V and 1 base from J; junction bases left unmatched: 11. This CDR3 region has 18 residues. DNA for the CDR3: TGTGCCAGCAGTTTATCAAATCCGGGGGACAGGCCGAACACTGAAGCTTTCTTT. Protein sequence: CASSLSNPGDRPNTEAFF.

The gene calls are TRBV19 and TRBJ2-3; a weak D match, TRBD1 (5 bases). Germline loops: CDR1 LNHDA, CDR2 SQIVND (reference sequence). The V end was cut by 7 bases, the J end by 2 bases, with 16 bases between. The CDR3 has 15 amino acids. CDR3 protein: CASTQSRGNTDTQYF. The CDR3 region has the DNA TGTGCCAGTACCCAATCAAGGGGTAACACAGATACGCAGTATTTT.